This T cell receptor (beta chain) was documented in a study of blood T cell repertoires in COVID-19. Sequencing used immunoSEQ multiplex PCR; TCRdb keeps in-frame clones, though not all of them. The sample lists about 400,000 clones, under 90% occurring once. V was clipped by 2 bases and J by 3 bases, with 11 bases between them. CDR3 length: 14 residues. Germline-derived CDR1 and CDR2 are WSHSY and SAAADI. The recovered donors of Cohort 3 showed two negative PCRs, clearance, or symptom resolution. The receptor was derived from a woman aged 25 to 39 who had recovered from COVID-19. Sequencing was performed on PBMCs or T cells enriched from blood (not recorded which). The chain links TRBV10-2 to TRBJ2-7, with D uncertain. CDR3 sequence: CASSEAGLIYEQYF. The CDR3 DNA sequence: TGCGCCAGCAGTGAGGCCGGGTTGATCTACGAGCAGTACTTC.